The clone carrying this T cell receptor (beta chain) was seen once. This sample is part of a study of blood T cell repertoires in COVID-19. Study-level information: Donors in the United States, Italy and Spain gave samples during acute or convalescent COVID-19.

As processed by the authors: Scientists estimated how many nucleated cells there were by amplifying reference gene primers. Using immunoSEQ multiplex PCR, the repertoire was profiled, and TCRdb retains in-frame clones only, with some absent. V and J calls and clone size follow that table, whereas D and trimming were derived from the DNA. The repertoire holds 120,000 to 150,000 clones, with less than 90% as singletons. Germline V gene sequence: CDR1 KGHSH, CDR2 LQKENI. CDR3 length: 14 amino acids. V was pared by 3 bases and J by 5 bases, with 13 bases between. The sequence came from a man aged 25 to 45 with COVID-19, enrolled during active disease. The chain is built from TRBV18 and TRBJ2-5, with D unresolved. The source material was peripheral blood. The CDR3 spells CASSPLGTSETQYF. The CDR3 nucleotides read TGTGCCAGCTCACCCCTCGGTACGTCGGAGACCCAGTACTTC.